This T cell receptor (beta chain) comes out of a study of long-term antiretroviral therapy in people with HIV. An immunoSEQ assay, version v3.0, was performed at survey level. For every sample, sequencing targeted roughly 35,000-55,000 T-cell genomes. The repertoire was sequenced with immunoSEQ multiplex PCR; TCRdb's copy has only in-frame clones and lacks some. Among some 31,000 clones listed, approximately 95% were seen once. Study-wide points: HIV repertoires covered narrower CDR3 length ranges than controls did.

The V gene's germline CDR1 is SGHTA and CDR2 FQGNSA. The CDR3 is 14 residues long. V lost 4 bases, J lost 3 bases, and 9 bases lay in between. As regards this clone: The antigen remains unidentified.

V is TRBV7-2 and J is TRBJ2-2; D is possibly TRBD1 (5 bases). This sequence originates from a man under 40 with HIV. This sample comprised unsorted PBMCs, obtained 5.3 years after starting antiretroviral therapy. Here the CDR3 reads CASSSGSYTGELFF. DNA of the CDR3: TGTGCCAGCAGCTCAGGGTCCTACACCGGGGAGCTGTTTTTT.